The next 14 T cell receptor beta chains were all read from a single sample in a study of response to subunit inactivated influenza vaccine. TCRdb recomputed calls from the RT-PCR reads with MiXCR, one row per CDR3 protein. The sample carries a few hundred thousand distinct CDR3 sequences, 6% to 9% recorded once. The specimen comprised PBMCs from blood, sampled less than 30 months after vaccination. These receptors were obtained from a man between 50 and 69 years old who received an inactivated influenza vaccine.

The table lists this clonotype with many counts. The chain employs TRBV24-1 and TRBJ2-5; weak D call: TRBD1 (5 bases). This CDR3 has 14 residues. V gave up 11 bases and J gave up 2 bases, with 17 bases separating them. Germline V gene lookup returns CDR1 KGHDR and CDR2 SFDVKD. The CDR3, as DNA: TGTGCCATCGGAGCCAGGGATGGGCAAGAGACCCAGTACTTC. The encoded protein is CAIGARDGQETQYF.

This chain uses TRBV12-3 or TRBV12-4 with TRBJ1-6; no clear D. V was cut by 3 bases and J by 10 bases, with 13 bases left in between. The CDR3 runs to 14 residues. CDR3 nucleotide sequence: TGTGCCAGCAGTTTTCACGGCCCCGAATCACCCCTCCACTTT. Protein sequence: CASSFHGPESPLHF.

This clonotype was seen a handful of times. The V call is TRBV9, the J call TRBJ2-1; D might be TRBD1 (5 bases). CDR1 and CDR2 (germline): SGDLS, YYNGEE. CDR3 size: 16 residues. The V end lost 3 bases, the J end lost 8 bases, and 21 bases lay between the germline ends. The CDR3 DNA sequence: TGTGCCAGCAGCGAGACGACAGTGCTGGATATCGATGAGCAGTTCTTC. This gives the protein CASSETTVLDIDEQFF.

The gene calls are TRBV15 and TRBJ2-1; unclear D gene. The length of the CDR3 is 14 residues. V was trimmed by 3 bases and J by 1 base, leaving 7 bases between them. Germline V gene sequence: CDR1 LNHNV, CDR2 YYDKDF (reference sequence). The CDR3 DNA reads TGTGCCACCAGCAGTACACTTTCCTACAATGAGCAGTTCTTC. Translated, it gives CATSSTLSYNEQFF.

This clonotype turned up a few times. The rearrangement joins TRBV5-1 to TRBJ1-1; TRBD1 agrees at 7 bases. Germline loops: CDR1 SGHRS, CDR2 YFSETQ. This CDR3 spans 16 amino acids. J was trimmed by 0 bases and V by 4 bases; bases with no gene match: 9. The CDR3 is CASSPRAGGVNTEAFF. The DNA of the CDR3 is TGCGCCAGCAGCCCCCGGGCAGGGGGAGTGAACACTGAAGCTTTCTTT.

This clonotype was observed a few times. The V gene is TRBV29-1, the J gene TRBJ2-1, with 7 bases that match TRBD2. The CDR3 runs 16 residues. The trim removed 6 bases at V and 3 bases at J, leaving 14 bases unmatched. Germline assignment: CDR1 SQVTM and CDR2 ANQGSEA. The CDR3 here is CSVLWEGQTYYNEQFF. The CDR3 DNA reads TGCAGCGTACTTTGGGAGGGCCAGACCTACTACAATGAGCAGTTCTTC.

In this sample, this clonotype turned up a few times. This CDR3 reads CASSASGATDTQYF. DNA for the CDR3: TGTGCCAGCAGCGCAAGCGGGGCCACAGATACGCAGTATTTT. V gene TRBV11-2 combines with J gene TRBJ2-3, with 7 bases fitting TRBD2. Losses at the gene ends were 5 bases for V and 2 bases for J; bases not matched to a gene: 4. The germline gives CDR1 SGHAT, CDR2 FQNNGV. The length of the CDR3 is 14 residues. Combining the CDR3 with reference TRBV11-2 and TRBJ2-3 gives the whole variable domain EAGVAQSPRYKIIEKRQSVAFWCNPISGHATLYWYQQILGQGPKLLIQFQNNGVVDDSQLPKDRFSAERLKGVDSTLKIQPAKLEDSAVYLCASSASGATDTQYFGPGTRLTVL.

The chain recombines TRBV7-2 with TRBJ2-7; 7 positions agree with TRBD1. This CDR3 comprises 16 residues. Germline V gene sequence: CDR1 SGHTA, CDR2 FQGNSA. V lost 5 bases, J lost 0 bases, and 10 bases stayed unmatched. The chain's CDR3 is CASSTPPGTASYEQYF. CDR3 in DNA: TGTGCCAGCAGCACACCCCCCGGGACAGCCTCCTACGAGCAGTACTTC.

This clonotype was detected only a few times. CDR3 nucleotides: TGTGCCAGCAGCCAAGGGAGACGGGAATTTACCTACAATGAGCAGTTCTTC. This encodes CASSQGRREFTYNEQFF. The rearrangement joins TRBV4-2 to TRBJ2-1, with D maybe TRBD2 (5 bases). The CDR3 is 17 amino acids. V was trimmed by 1 base and J by 2 bases, leaving 15 bases between them. CDR1 and CDR2 (germline): LGHNA, YNFKEQ.

This clonotype was seen a few times. The chain combines TRBV6-1 with TRBJ2-7; no reliable D call. V lost 8 bases and J lost 7, with 9 bases in between. Germline assignment: CDR1 MNHNS and CDR2 SASEGT. This CDR3 is 10 amino acids long. CDR3 sequence (DNA): TGTGCCAGCGGGGAATATGAGCAGTACTTC. It encodes CASGEYEQYF.

Ten or more counts support this clonotype. DNA for the CDR3: TGTGCCATCAAGCCCGAGGGAGCTGAAGCTTTCTTT. Translation: CAIKPEGAEAFF. The rearrangement joins TRBV10-3 to TRBJ1-1; D call uncertain. V was trimmed by 7 bases and J by 6 bases, leaving 12 bases between them. Germline V lookup: CDR1 ENHRY, CDR2 SYGVKD. The CDR3 length is 12 residues.

This clonotype was counted ten times or more. The chain links TRBV5-1 to TRBJ2-1; D unclear. Trimming left V 0 bases short and J 4 bases short, with 5 bases between. Per the germline V gene, CDR1 is SGHRS and CDR2 is YFSETQ. This CDR3 has 13 amino acids. CDR3 bases: TGCGCCAGCAGCTTGGGTTATTACAATGAGCAGTTCTTC. This sequence encodes CASSLGYYNEQFF.

This clonotype was counted only a few times. The V and J genes are TRBV6-5 and TRBJ2-1, with D perhaps matching TRBD2 (6 bases). The germline CDR1 and CDR2 sequences are MNHEY and SVGAGI. CDR3 length: 16 residues. V dropped 4 bases and J dropped 4 bases, with 17 bases sitting between them. CDR3 nucleotides: TGTGCCAGCAGTTCCCTCGGGGGAGACCATTACAATGAGCAGTTCTTC. This encodes CASSSLGGDHYNEQFF.

The gene calls are TRBV7-9 and TRBJ2-2; no definite D call. The CDR3 contains 14 residues. Germline V lookup: CDR1 SEHNR, CDR2 FQNEAQ (reference sequence). Trimming shortened V by 3 bases and J by 4 bases, and 9 bases separated the two germline ends. The CDR3 loop reads CASSFSEITGELFF. The DNA for the CDR3 is TGTGCCAGCAGCTTCTCGGAGATCACCGGGGAGCTGTTTTTT.